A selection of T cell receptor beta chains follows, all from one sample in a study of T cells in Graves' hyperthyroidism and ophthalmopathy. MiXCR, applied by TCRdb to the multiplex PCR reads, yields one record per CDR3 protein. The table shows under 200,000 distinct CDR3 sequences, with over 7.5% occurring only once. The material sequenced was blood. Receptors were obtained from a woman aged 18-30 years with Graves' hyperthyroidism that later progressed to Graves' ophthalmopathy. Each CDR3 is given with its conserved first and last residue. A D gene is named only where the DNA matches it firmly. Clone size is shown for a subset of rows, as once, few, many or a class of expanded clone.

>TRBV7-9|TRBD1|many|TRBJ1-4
TGTGCCAGCAGCTTGACAGGGAATGAAAAACTGTTTTTT
CASSLTGNEKLFF
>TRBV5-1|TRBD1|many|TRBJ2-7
TGCGCCAGCAAACAGGGGGCCTCTGTCTACGAGCAGTACTTC
CASKQGASVYEQYF
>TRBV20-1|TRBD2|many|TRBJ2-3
TGCAGTGCAGAGACGCTAGCGGATTTCACAGATACGCAGTATTTT
CSAETLADFTDTQYF
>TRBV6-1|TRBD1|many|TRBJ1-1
TGTGCCAGCAGTTCCGACAGGGGGCTAGTGGGCACTGAAGCTTTCTTT
CASSSDRGLVGTEAFF
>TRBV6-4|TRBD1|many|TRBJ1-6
TGTGCCAGCAGTGAAAGCGCCCCCGGGACAGGGATTTTACCCCTCCACTTT
CASSESAPGTGILPLHF
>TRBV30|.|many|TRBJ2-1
TGTGCCTGGAGTGTACGTGGGAATGAGCAGTTCTTC
CAWSVRGNEQFF
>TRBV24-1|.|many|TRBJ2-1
TGTGCCACCAGTGACCAATCCGGGACAAGAAATGAGCAGTTCTTC
CATSDQSGTRNEQFF
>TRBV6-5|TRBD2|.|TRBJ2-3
TGTGCCAGCAGTTACGCGGCCGGGACTAGCGGGCTATCCACAGATACGCAGTATTTT
CASSYAAGTSGLSTDTQYF
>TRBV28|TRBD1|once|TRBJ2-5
TGTGCCAGCAGTTCGCTTAGCGGCCCCCGGCAGGGGGCCATGGAGACCCAGTACTTC
CASSSLSGPRQGAMETQYF
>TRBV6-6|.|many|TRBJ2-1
TGTGCCAGCAGTTACGTGGGAGGGGGCTACAATGAGCAGTTCTTC
CASSYVGGGYNEQFF
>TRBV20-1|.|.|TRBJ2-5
TGCAGTGCTAGGGCGGACCGGGACCAGTACTTC
CSARADRDQYF
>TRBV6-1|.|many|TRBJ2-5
TGTGCCAGCACGAAACAGCAAGAGACCCAGTACTTC
CASTKQQETQYF
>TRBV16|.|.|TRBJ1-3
TGTGCCAGCAGCCGATCTTTTCGGGTCTCTGGAAACACCATATATTTT
CASSRSFRVSGNTIYF
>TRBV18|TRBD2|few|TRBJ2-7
TGTGCCAGCTCGGGGGGGAAGGGCCCGCAATGGGGCTACGAGCAGTACTTC
CASSGGKGPQWGYEQYF
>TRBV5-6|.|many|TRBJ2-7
TGTGCCAGCAGCCACCGGGACACCCACGAGCAGTACTTC
CASSHRDTHEQYF
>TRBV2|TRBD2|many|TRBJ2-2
TGTGCCAGCAAAGGACTAGCGGGAGTCACCGGGGAGCTGTTTTTT
CASKGLAGVTGELFF
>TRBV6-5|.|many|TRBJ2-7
TGTGCCAGCAGTTACTCGTTGGCAGGTAATTACGAGCAGTACTTC
CASSYSLAGNYEQYF
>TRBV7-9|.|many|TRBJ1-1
TGTGCCACACATCAGAACACTGAAGCTTTCTTT
CATHQNTEAFF
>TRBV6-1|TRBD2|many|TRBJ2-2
TGTGCCAGCAGGGGGCGGGAGATTGACGGGGAGCTGTTTTTT
CASRGREIDGELFF
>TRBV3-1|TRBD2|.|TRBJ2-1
TGTGCCAGCAGCCAAGATTTATTAGCGGGAGCTTACAATGAGCAGTTCTTC
CASSQDLLAGAYNEQFF
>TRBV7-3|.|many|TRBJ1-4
TGTGCCAGCAGCTTAGGGCCGAATGAAAAACTGTTTTTT
CASSLGPNEKLFF
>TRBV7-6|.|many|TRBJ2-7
TGTGCCAGCAGCTTAGCGGGGACGCCAGACGAGCAGTACTTC
CASSLAGTPDEQYF
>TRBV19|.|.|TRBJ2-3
TGTGCCAGTAGTATACACAGGGATACAGATACGCAGTATTTT
CASSIHRDTDTQYF
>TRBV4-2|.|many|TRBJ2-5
TGTGCCAGCAGCCAAGAAAGTTCGGAGACCCAGTACTTC
CASSQESSETQYF
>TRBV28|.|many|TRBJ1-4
TGTGCCAGCAGTCCACCCCCCCCGGGACTCCATAATGAAAAACTGTTTTTT
CASSPPPPGLHNEKLFF
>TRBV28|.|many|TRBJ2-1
TGTGCCATCTCGAAACTAGCCACAAGCTCCTACAATGAGCAGTTCTTC
CAISKLATSSYNEQFF
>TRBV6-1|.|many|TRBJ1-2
TGTGCCAGCAGTGAAGGGGGTGCAGGGAACTTATTGTATGGCTACACCTTC
CASSEGGAGNLLYGYTF
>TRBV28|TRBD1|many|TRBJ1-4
TGTGCCACACAGGGGATTGATGAAAAACTGTTTTTT
CATQGIDEKLFF
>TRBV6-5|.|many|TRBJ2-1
TGTGCCAGCAGTTACGGCAGATACAATGAGCAGTTCTTC
CASSYGRYNEQFF
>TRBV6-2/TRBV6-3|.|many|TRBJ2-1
TGTGCCAGCACCAAAGAGTCGTACAATGAGCAGTTCTTC
CASTKESYNEQFF
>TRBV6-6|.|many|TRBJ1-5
TGTGCCAGCAGTTACTCACAGGCCAATCAGCCCCAGCATTTT
CASSYSQANQPQHF
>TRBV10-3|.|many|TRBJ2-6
TGTGCCACCTCGCCAATGGAGCACTCTGGGGCCAACGTCCTGACTTTC
CATSPMEHSGANVLTF
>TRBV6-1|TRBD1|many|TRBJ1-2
TGTGCCAGCAGCTCTTCTGCTAGGGGGCGGATCTATGGCTACACCTTC
CASSSSARGRIYGYTF
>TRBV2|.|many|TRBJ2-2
TGTGCCAGCGGGACCGGGGAGCTGTTTTTT
CASGTGELFF
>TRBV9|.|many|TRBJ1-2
TGTGCCAGCAGCGTAGATCCCGGGACGGCGAATGGCTACACCTTC
CASSVDPGTANGYTF
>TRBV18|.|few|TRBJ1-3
TGTGCCAGCTCACCATCGGGGAACGGAAACACCATATATTTT
CASSPSGNGNTIYF